This T cell receptor beta chain was obtained from a study of blood T cell repertoires in COVID-19. About the research overall: Collection of acute and convalescent COVID-19 samples took place in the United States, Italy and Spain.

Germline lookup yields CDR1 SGHTA and CDR2 FQGNSA. Trimming cost V 2 bases and J 0 bases; bases outside gene matches: 4. The CDR3 runs to 16 residues. TCRdb's copy holds only in-frame clones and misses some; the assay was immunoSEQ multiplex PCR. The sample lists 100,000 to 150,000 clones; approximately 87% were seen once. The V call is TRBV7-2, the J call TRBJ1-3; 7 bases are shared with TRBD1. This clonotype was sampled from a man aged 70 or older with active COVID-19. Sequencing was done on a sample of peripheral blood. This CDR3 is CASSLYPGGSGNTIYF. The CDR3 bases are TGTGCCAGCAGCTTATACCCAGGGGGCTCTGGAAACACCATATATTTT. Together with reference TRBV7-2 and TRBJ1-3, the CDR3 gives the full variable domain: GAGVSQSPSNKVTEKGKDVELRCDPISGHTALYWYRQSLGQGLEFLIYFQGNSAPDKSGLPSDRFSAERTGGSVSTLTIQRTQQEDSAVYLCASSLYPGGSGNTIYFGEGSWLTVV.